The 17 T cell receptor beta chains in this list originate from one sample, sequenced in a study of shared clonotypes between healthy human individuals. Profiled with immunoSEQ multiplex PCR; TCRdb holds only in-frame clones, not every one. Counted here are under 2,500,000 clones, roughly 95% occurring once; the ten biggest clones make up approximately 0.13%. Sequencing was done on a sample of naive CD4+ T cells sorted from blood. This sample's subset: CD45RA+ positively selected. All receptors come from a man aged 18 to 30 in good health.

The CDR3 DNA follows: TGCGCCAGCAGCAGGGACCCAAATCAGCCCCAGCATTTT. As protein: CASSRDPNQPQHF. The chain couples TRBV5-1 to TRBJ1-5, with D possibly matching TRBD1 (5 bases). Trimming took off 4 bases at V and 4 bases at J, with 9 bases between the two ends. From germline, CDR1 is SGHRS and CDR2 YFSETQ. The CDR3 is made up of 13 amino acids. The entire variable domain, with the rest obtained from reference TRBV5-1 and TRBJ1-5, is as follows: KAGVTQTPRYLIKTRGQQVTLSCSPISGHRSVSWYQQTPGQGLQFLFEYFSETQRNKGNFPGRFSGRQFSNSRSEMNVSTLELGDSALYLCASSRDPNQPQHFGDGTRLSIL.

CDR3 residues: CASSRGGERGYTF. CDR3 nucleotide sequence: TGTGCCAGCTCACGGGGCGGAGAGCGTGGCTACACCTTC. The rearrangement links TRBV18 to TRBJ1-2, with D maybe TRBD1 (5 bases). Germline V CDR1 and CDR2: KGHSH, LQKENI. Between the trimmed V and J ends, which lost 4 bases and 7 bases, there was a span of 13 bases. This CDR3 has 13 amino acids.

The chain uses TRBV4-2 and TRBJ2-2; D gene ambiguous. Trimming left V 1 base short and J 4 bases short, with 16 bases between. Germline assignment: CDR1 LGHNA and CDR2 YNFKEQ. The CDR3 runs 17 residues. The CDR3 sequence: CASSQALMRPGTGELFF. CDR3 coding DNA: TGTGCCAGCAGCCAAGCCCTCATGAGACCGGGCACCGGGGAGCTGTTTTTT.

The chain is built from TRBV6-5 and TRBJ1-6; D ambiguous. V was trimmed by 0 bases and J by 7 bases, leaving 13 bases between them. The germline gives CDR1 MNHEY, CDR2 SVGAGI. This CDR3 has 16 amino acids. The CDR3 reads CASSYSIRSTNSPLHF. Here the CDR3 DNA reads TGTGCCAGCAGTTACTCGATCAGGTCTACGAATTCACCCCTCCACTTT.

The J gene is TRBJ2-7, the V gene TRBV11-2, with D perhaps TRBD1 or TRBD2 (5 bases each). V lost 1 base and J 3 bases, leaving 19 bases between the germline ends. In germline, CDR1 is SGHAT, CDR2 FQNNGV. The CDR3 is 17 residues long. The CDR3 protein is CASSLVYGAGTDYEQYF. The CDR3 nucleotides read TGTGCCAGCAGCTTAGTTTACGGGGCAGGAACGGACTACGAGCAGTACTTC.

The chain links TRBV19 to TRBJ1-1; 7 bases align to TRBD1. The CDR3 has 13 amino acids. Trimming at V came to 6 bases and at J to 4 bases, leaving 5 bases not matched to a gene. Germline V gene sequence: CDR1 LNHDA, CDR2 SQIVND (reference sequence). CDR3 in amino acids: CASSPDRPTEAFF. CDR3 nucleotide sequence: TGTGCCAGTAGCCCGGACAGGCCCACTGAAGCTTTCTTT.

This clone was seen just once. The J gene is TRBJ2-7, the V gene TRBV9; 11 positions match TRBD2. Germline V CDR1 and CDR2: SGDLS, YYNGEE. The CDR3 sequence is 17 residues long. V shed 0 bases, J shed 0 bases, and the junction held 5 bases outside the gene matches. CDR3 loop: CASSVGPTSGSSYEQYF. CDR3 DNA sequence: TGTGCCAGCAGCGTAGGCCCCACTAGCGGGAGCTCCTACGAGCAGTACTTC.

This clone has a handful of counts. The sample contains more than one DNA sequence encoding this CDR3. CDR3 region: CASSRQGATEAFF. The CDR3 DNA sequence: TGTGCCAGCAGCCGCCAGGGAGCCACTGAAGCTTTCTTT. J is TRBJ1-1 and V is TRBV5-6; maybe TRBD1 (5 bases). V shed 4 bases and J shed 4 bases, with 11 bases lying between them. Germline V gives CDR1 SGHDT, CDR2 YYEEEE. The CDR3 spans 13 residues.

The chain joins TRBV30 to TRBJ1-3, with D perhaps matching TRBD1 (6 bases). V lost 2 bases and J lost 4, with 12 bases in between. This CDR3 has 14 residues. The germline gives CDR1 GTSNPN, CDR2 SVGIG (reference sequence). CDR3 protein: CAWSSHRDGNTIYF. CDR3 DNA: TGTGCCTGGAGTTCCCACAGGGACGGAAACACCATATATTTT.

In DNA form, the CDR3 reads TGTGCCAGTAGGGGGACAGGGGGCGAGGGCAATCAGCCCCAGCATTTT. This translates into CASRGTGGEGNQPQHF. The chain joins TRBV19 to TRBJ1-5; 12 bases agree with TRBD1. CDR3 length: 16 amino acids. Germline trimming cut 6 bases from V and 2 bases from J; bases unmatched to any gene: 5. Germline CDR1 and CDR2: LNHDA and SQIVND (reference sequence).

The rearrangement uses TRBV30 and TRBJ2-2; 8 nucleotides match TRBD2. Germline lookup yields CDR1 GTSNPN and CDR2 SVGIG (reference sequence). The CDR3 is 18 amino acids. Trimming at V came to 0 bases and at J to 1 base, leaving 10 bases not matched to a gene. DNA of the CDR3: TGTGCCTGGAGTGTACGACGTAGCGGGGTGAAGAACACCGGGGAGCTGTTTTTT. It translates to CAWSVRRSGVKNTGELFF.

Only one count was recorded for this clone. V and J are TRBV6-1 and TRBJ1-1; 7 bases are a match to TRBD1. The J segment lost 0 bases and the V segment lost 4 bases, leaving 8 bases of the junction unmatched. The CDR3 is 16 amino acids. The germline CDR1 and CDR2 sequences are MNHNS and SASEGT. The DNA of the CDR3 is TGTGCCAGCAGTGCCACCGGGACAGTTATGAACACTGAAGCTTTCTTT. Translating gives CASSATGTVMNTEAFF.

The V and J genes are TRBV7-2 and TRBJ2-1; D remains ambiguous. The CDR3 spans 10 residues. Germline loops: CDR1 SGHTA, CDR2 FQGNSA. Trimming removed 3 bases from V and 8 bases from J, with 2 bases in between. CDR3 residues: CASSFDEQFF. The CDR3 DNA is TGTGCCAGCAGCTTCGATGAGCAGTTCTTC. Full variable domain (missing parts from reference TRBV7-2 and TRBJ2-1): GAGVSQSPSNKVTEKGKDVELRCDPISGHTALYWYRQSLGQGLEFLIYFQGNSAPDKSGLPSDRFSAERTGGSVSTLTIQRTQQEDSAVYLCASSFDEQFFGPGTRLTVL.

This rearrangement joins TRBV5-1 to TRBJ1-1; weak D call: TRBD1 (5 bases). This CDR3 has 14 residues. Germline loops: CDR1 SGHRS, CDR2 YFSETQ. The germline V and J ends were trimmed by 2 bases and 1 base, with 9 bases remaining between them. This CDR3 reads CASSFTGSNTEAFF. Written as DNA, the CDR3 is TGCGCCAGCAGCTTTACAGGTTCGAACACTGAAGCTTTCTTT.

The chain has TRBV7-2 and TRBJ2-6; no clear D. Between the trimmed V and J ends, which lost 6 bases and 0 bases, there was a span of 6 bases. CDR3 length equals 14 residues. Germline values: CDR1 SGHTA, CDR2 FQGNSA. CDR3 amino acids: CASRLTSGANVLTF. The CDR3 nucleotides read TGTGCCAGCAGACTTACCTCTGGGGCCAACGTCCTGACTTTC.

This chain uses TRBV6-5 with TRBJ2-7; 9 bases are shared with TRBD2. Germline V gene sequence: CDR1 MNHEY, CDR2 SVGAGI. The CDR3 is made up of 15 amino acids. V was pared by 5 bases and J by 0 bases, with 5 bases of the junction left unmatched. The CDR3 loop is CASSRLAVSSYEQYF. CDR3 coding DNA: TGTGCCAGCAGTCGACTAGCGGTCAGCTCCTACGAGCAGTACTTC.

The gene calls are TRBV11-2 and TRBJ1-1; D is unresolved. Trimming removed 0 bases from V and 1 base from J, with 9 bases in between. The CDR3 runs 15 residues. CDR1 is SGHAT and CDR2 is FQNNGV in the germline V gene. The CDR3 nucleotides are TGTGCCAGCAGCTTAGAAGGAGTGGGGAACACTGAAGCTTTCTTT. It specifies CASSLEGVGNTEAFF.